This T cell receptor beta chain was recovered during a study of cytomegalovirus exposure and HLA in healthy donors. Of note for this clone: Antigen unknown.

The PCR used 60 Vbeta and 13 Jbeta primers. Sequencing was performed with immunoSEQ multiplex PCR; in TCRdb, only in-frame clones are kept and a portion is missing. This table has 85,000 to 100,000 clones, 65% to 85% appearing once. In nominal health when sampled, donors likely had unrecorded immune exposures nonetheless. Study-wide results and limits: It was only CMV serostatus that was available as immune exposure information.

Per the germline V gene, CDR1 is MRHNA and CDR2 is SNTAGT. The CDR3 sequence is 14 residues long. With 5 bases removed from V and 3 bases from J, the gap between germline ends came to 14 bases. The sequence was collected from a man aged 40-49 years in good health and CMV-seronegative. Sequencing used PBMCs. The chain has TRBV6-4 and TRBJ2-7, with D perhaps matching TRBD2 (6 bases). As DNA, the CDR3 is TGTGCCAGCAGTCTAGGGGACTGGAACTACGAGCAGTACTTC. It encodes CASSLGDWNYEQYF.